This entry features one T cell receptor (beta chain) sequence. The sample comes from a study of cytomegalovirus exposure and HLA in healthy donors. The PCR had 60 Vbeta and 13 Jbeta primers. Profiling relied on immunoSEQ multiplex PCR, and the TCRdb table lists in-frame clones only, not all of them. The profile shows roughly 160,000 clones, 82% of them singletons. The CDR3 loop spans 14 amino acids. V lost 5 bases to trimming and J lost 7 bases, with 15 bases between them. Germline CDR1 reads MNHEY; CDR2 reads SVGAGI. This sequence joins TRBV6-5 and TRBJ2-1, with D possibly TRBD2 on 5 matching bases. The receptor comes from a man between 45 and 60 years old in good health and CMV-seropositive. The sample taken for sequencing was PBMCs. DNA of the CDR3: TGTGCCAGCAGTCCCTTCGGGATATTTAATGAGCAGTTCTTC. Protein sequence: CASSPFGIFNEQFF.